The rows below give T cell receptor beta chains drawn from one sample of a study of control samples from healthy donors and cancer patients. Data came from immunoSEQ multiplex PCR; TCRdb stores just in-frame clones and leaves some out. The table records 95,000 to 130,000 clones, 93% of them present only once. The sequenced sample consisted of blood. These receptors originate from a man aged 25-45 years in good health. The CDR3 runs from the conserved cysteine through the conserved F or W. D genes are given only for firm matches. Not all rows give a size; the values are once, few, many and, for expanded clones, a class.

TRBV25-1	TRBJ1-4	.	.	15	TGTGCCAGCAGTGGGGGTGGGTTGACTAATGAAAAACTGTTTTTT	CASSGGGLTNEKLFF
TRBV6-1	TRBJ2-3	.	.	16	TGTGCCAGCAGTGAAGCTTGGGGGATTAGCACAGATACGCAGTATTTT	CASSEAWGISTDTQYF
TRBV6-5	TRBJ1-5	.	TRBD1	15	TGTGCCAGCAGTTTGGGCCAGGGGGGCGGTCAGCCCCAGCATTTT	CASSLGQGGGQPQHF
TRBV18	TRBJ1-4	.	.	15	TGTGCCAGCTCACCACAGGGGGAGACAGGCGAAAAACTGTTTTTT	CASSPQGETGEKLFF
TRBV24-1	TRBJ2-2	.	TRBD1	14	TGTGCCACCGCGGACAGGGGAAGGAGAGGGGAGCTGTTTTTT	CATADRGRRGELFF
TRBV27	TRBJ1-1	.	.	15	TGTGCCAGCAGCCCCTTTGGGGGAGAGGGCACTGAAGCTTTCTTT	CASSPFGGEGTEAFF
TRBV2	TRBJ1-4	.	.	16	TGTGCCAGCAGGGACAGACGGATTGCAACTAATGAAAAACTGTTTTTT	CASRDRRIATNEKLFF
TRBV7-8	TRBJ2-7	.	.	15	TGTGCCAGCAGCTTAGGGATGGGGCCGACCTACGAGCAGTACTTC	CASSLGMGPTYEQYF
TRBV7-9	TRBJ1-1	once	TRBD1	15	TGTGCCAGCAGCCAATTACGGACAGGGGACACTGAAGCTTTCTTT	CASSQLRTGDTEAFF
TRBV19	TRBJ2-2	.	.	15	TGTGCCAGTATGCCCCGGGGCGGTGGCACCGGGGAGCTGTTTTTT	CASMPRGGGTGELFF
TRBV6-5	TRBJ2-1	once	.	15	TGTGCCAGTGTTCTTAGGGGCCCCTCCTACAATGAGCAGTTCTTC	CASVLRGPSYNEQFF
TRBV12-5	TRBJ1-1	.	.	16	TGTGCTAGTGGTTTGGACTCGTTTAGGTGGGACACTGAAGCTTTCTTT	CASGLDSFRWDTEAFF
TRBV2	TRBJ1-4	.	TRBD1	14	TGTGCCAGCAGTAGACAGGGGGTAGAGGAAAAACTGTTTTTT	CASSRQGVEEKLFF
TRBV2	TRBJ2-5	.	.	14	TGTGCCAGCAGTTGGAACAGGGATCAAGAGACCCAGTACTTC	CASSWNRDQETQYF
TRBV6-5	TRBJ2-1	once	TRBD2	15	TGTGCCATAAAGACTAGCGCAACCTCCTACAATGAGCAGTTCTTC	CAIKTSATSYNEQFF
TRBV7-9	TRBJ1-2	.	TRBD1	14	TGTGCCAGCAGCTTAACTCAGGACAGGGCGGGCTACACCTTC	CASSLTQDRAGYTF
TRBV7-8	TRBJ2-3	.	.	12	TGTGCCAGCAGCTGGGGCACAGATACGCAGTATTTT	CASSWGTDTQYF
TRBV5-4	TRBJ2-2	.	TRBD2	16	TGTGCCAGCAGCCCCTCGGGCGGGGGTATCACCGGGGAGCTGTTTTTT	CASSPSGGGITGELFF
TRBV12-3/TRBV12-4	TRBJ1-2	once	.	13	TGTGCCAGCAGTTTAGCAGAGAACTATGGCTACACCTTC	CASSLAENYGYTF
TRBV20-1	TRBJ2-7	.	TRBD2	16	TGCAGTGCTAGTAAGATTTCGCTAGCGGGTCCCTACGAGCAGTACTTC	CSASKISLAGPYEQYF
TRBV14	TRBJ1-3	.	.	13	TGTGCCAGCAGCCCCCGCTCTGGAAACACCATATATTTT	CASSPRSGNTIYF
TRBV5-5	TRBJ1-1	.	.	13	TGTGCCAGCAGCTTGGCGGACTACACTGAAGCTTTCTTT	CASSLADYTEAFF
TRBV5-1	TRBJ2-7	once	.	14	TGCGCCAGCAGCTTGAGGGCAGCCCCCTACGAGCAGTACTTC	CASSLRAAPYEQYF
TRBV2	TRBJ2-1	once	.	15	TGTGCCAGCTCTAGACAGGACCCTCTCTACAATGAGCAGTTCTTC	CASSRQDPLYNEQFF
TRBV5-1	TRBJ2-5	.	.	14	TGCGCCAGCAGCTTGGTAGGGGGGCAGGAGACCCAGTACTTC	CASSLVGGQETQYF
TRBV6-5	TRBJ2-5	.	.	12	TGTGCCAGCAGTTCGGCGGCAGAGACCCAGTACTTC	CASSSAAETQYF
TRBV6-1	TRBJ2-3	few	TRBD2	15	TGTGCCAGCAGTGAGACTAGCGGTGGTTCAGATACGCAGTATTTT	CASSETSGGSDTQYF
TRBV13	TRBJ1-2	once	.	12	TGTGCCAGCAGCTTACAGGGGAATGGCTACACCTTC	CASSLQGNGYTF
TRBV5-1	TRBJ2-3	few	.	14	TGCGCCTCACAGACCGGGGGCCTCACAGATACGCAGTATTTT	CASQTGGLTDTQYF
TRBV6-5	TRBJ1-1	.	.	13	TGTGCCAGCAGTTACTTAGGGGCCGGAGAAGCTTTCTTT	CASSYLGAGEAFF
TRBV19	TRBJ1-6	once	.	15	TGTGCCAGTAAGGGGACACCCCTTAATAATTCACCCCTCCACTTT	CASKGTPLNNSPLHF
TRBV5-1	TRBJ2-1	.	.	15	TGCGCCAGCAGTCAGGCGGCAGGGACACACCATGAGCAGTTCTTC	CASSQAAGTHHEQFF
TRBV2	TRBJ2-3	.	TRBD1	15	TGTGCCAGCAGGACGGGACAGGGACGCACAGATACGCAGTATTTT	CASRTGQGRTDTQYF
TRBV2	TRBJ1-4	.	.	14	TGTGCCAGCACTGGGGGGCAGGCTAATGAAAAACTGTTTTTT	CASTGGQANEKLFF
TRBV7-9	TRBJ1-3	.	.	15	TGTGCCAGCCGCTTAAATGGCGCCTCTGGAAACACCATATATTTT	CASRLNGASGNTIYF